This paragraph covers one TCR beta chain sequence. The data derive from a study of blood T cell repertoires in COVID-19. Study information: From the United States, Italy and Spain came samples of acute and convalescent COVID-19. PBMCs, B-cell-depleted T cells, or T cells provided the cDNA or gDNA that made up the material.

The germline V gene has CDR1 LGHNA and CDR2 YSLEER. The junction had 5 bases not matched to a gene; V was cut back by 4 bases and J by 0 bases. The CDR3 has 17 amino acids. How the authors handled the data: Amplification from reference gene primers served as the basis for estimated nucleated cell counts. Profiling relied on immunoSEQ multiplex PCR, and the TCRdb table lists in-frame clones only, not all of them. V, J and clone size derive from that table, while D and trimming were established from the DNA sequence. The profile shows roughly 150,000 clones, around nine tenths of them singletons. The rearrangement joins TRBV4-3 to TRBJ1-4, with 10 positions matching TRBD1. Sequencing was carried out using peripheral blood. The clonotype was recovered from a human donor in a cohort sampled during active COVID-19. The CDR3 region has the DNA TGCGCCAGCAGCCTCCTAGGACAGGGGGCAACTAATGAAAAACTGTTTTTT. Its translation is CASSLLGQGATNEKLFF.